These T cell receptor beta chains were read from a single sample in a study of blood T cell repertoires in COVID-19. The assay was immunoSEQ multiplex PCR, and TCRdb's table has in-frame clones only and misses some. Here the sample spans about 300,000 clones, roughly 91% being singletons. Sequencing was performed on peripheral blood. These receptor sequences come from a young woman with COVID-19, enrolled during active disease. Both conserved end residues are part of each CDR3. Each record gives: V gene, J gene, clone size, CDR3 protein. Size values are once, few and many counts, or a class for expanded clones, and some rows have none.

>TRBV29-1|TRBJ2-3|NA
CSVSPSTDTQYF
>TRBV2|TRBJ1-2|NA
CASNWDRNVEGYTF
>TRBV5-4|TRBJ1-2|few
CASSAGHEIYYGYTF
>TRBV7-9|TRBJ2-4|NA
CASSSNPGLPRGGNIQYF
>TRBV19|TRBJ2-7|NA
CASSISGGLYEQYF
>TRBV7-9|TRBJ1-5|NA
CASSLEQGRFNQPQHF
>TRBV7-8|TRBJ2-7|NA
CASSPLSAGATYEQYF
>TRBV28|TRBJ1-1|NA
CASSLRGTGVTEAFF
>TRBV5-1|TRBJ1-1|NA
CASSFRTGGNTEAFF
>TRBV2|TRBJ2-2|NA
CASRDRRNTGELFF
>TRBV18|TRBJ1-5|once
CASSPRQNSNQPQHF
>TRBV9|TRBJ1-4|NA
CASSETGATNEKLFF
>TRBV7-9|TRBJ2-1|NA
CASSLGLGYNEQFF
>TRBV11-3|TRBJ2-7|once
CASGAVVRSSYEQYF
>TRBV4-1|TRBJ1-5|NA
CASSQVSGADRAQHF
>TRBV7-3|TRBJ2-1|NA
CASSLSGGQNNEQFF
>TRBV3-1/TRBV3-2|TRBJ2-5|NA
CASSRKGGGQGAQYF
>TRBV28|TRBJ2-3|few
CASRGELAGAVTDTQYF
>TRBV28|TRBJ1-1|few
CASSGSTGTNTEAFF
>TRBV15|TRBJ1-5|NA
CATSRDFGQDNQPQHF
>TRBV29-1|TRBJ2-3|NA
CSVEDGAFREADTQYF
>TRBV7-6|TRBJ2-5|NA
CASSPLATETQYF
>TRBV6-1|TRBJ2-1|NA
CASRELAVYGYNEQFF
>TRBV4-1|TRBJ1-2|once
CASTQARDSYGYTF
>TRBV28|TRBJ2-1|NA
CASSFRGWYNEQFF
>TRBV7-2|TRBJ1-1|once
CASSFSGQGQTEAFF
>TRBV27|TRBJ2-3|NA
CASSFIAGGSTDTQYF
>TRBV27|TRBJ1-6|NA
CASSSTPGQLSSYNSPLHF
>TRBV6-5|TRBJ2-1|NA
CASRLLGAEQFF
>TRBV24-1|TRBJ2-1|once
CATSERRTGGHEQFF
>TRBV19|TRBJ2-2|NA
CASSPQGANTGELFF
>TRBV29-1|TRBJ2-7|NA
CSALRGEQYF
>TRBV7-6|TRBJ1-5|NA
CASSPGQGLSNQPQHF
>TRBV2|TRBJ1-5|NA
CASKEFSNQPQHF
>TRBV4-1|TRBJ2-7|once
CASSQDPGTGDSYEQYF
>TRBV4-2|TRBJ1-5|NA
CASSQEGQYNQPQHF
>TRBV5-4|TRBJ2-3|NA
CASSPGLAGTTDTQYF
>TRBV5-1|TRBJ1-2|NA
CASSPDRGQDGYTF
>TRBV3-1/TRBV3-2|TRBJ2-1|NA
CASSPGASGVYNEQFF
>TRBV6-2/TRBV6-3|TRBJ2-7|NA
CASSSAGEAYEQYF